The 17 T cell receptor beta chains listed next were all sequenced from one sample in a study of blood T cells in healthy people across ages. A sample-barcoded 5' primer and a J-beta primer mix were used in a second PCR of roughly 6 to 11 cycles. TCRdb passed the 5' RACE reads through MiXCR, listing each CDR3 protein once. The repertoire holds around 970,000 distinct CDR3 sequences, with roughly 51% as singletons. The material sequenced was blood. The receptor source for this set is a woman between 55 and 75 years old in good health.

In its sample, this clonotype was seen a few times. The CDR3 region has the DNA TGTGCCAGCAGTGCCCTTAGCGGGACCGATACGCAGTATTTT. It translates to CASSALSGTDTQYF. The chain links TRBV6-1 to TRBJ2-3; 8 bases are shared with TRBD2. V trimming: 4 bases; J trimming: 6 bases; junction bases outside the gene matches: 6. The germline V gene has CDR1 MNHNS and CDR2 SASEGT. This CDR3 is built from 14 residues.

The genes are TRBV7-8 and TRBJ2-1; D ambiguous. This CDR3 is 16 amino acids long. The V end was cut by 2 bases, the J end by 6 bases, with 17 bases between. The germline V gene has CDR1 SGHVS and CDR2 FQNEAQ. CDR3 sequence reads: CASSLHRLGKLNEQFF. The DNA for the CDR3 is TGTGCCAGCAGCTTACATCGATTGGGAAAACTCAATGAGCAGTTCTTC. The entire variable domain, with the rest obtained from reference TRBV7-8 and TRBJ2-1, is as follows: GAGVSQSPRYKVAKRGQDVALRCDPISGHVSLFWYQQALGQGPEFLTYFQNEAQLDKSGLPSDRFFAERPEGSVSTLKIQRTQQEDSAVYLCASSLHRLGKLNEQFFGPGTRLTVL.

The genes are TRBV12-3 or TRBV12-4 and TRBJ1-5; no firm D call. The CDR3 consists of 14 residues. V dropped 7 bases and J dropped 4 bases, with 14 bases sitting between them. CDR3 region: CASTLGRANQPQHF. The CDR3 DNA is TGTGCCAGCACCCTTGGAAGGGCTAATCAGCCCCAGCATTTT.

This rearrangement joins TRBV6-1 to TRBJ2-1, with unresolved D. Trimming took 3 bases from V and 8 from J, leaving 11 bases between them. Germline lookup yields CDR1 MNHNS and CDR2 SASEGT. This CDR3 has 13 amino acids. CDR3 nucleotide sequence: TGTGCCAGCAGTGAGGCTATTTACGATGAGCAGTTCTTC. This codes for CASSEAIYDEQFF.

This clonotype has just one count. The rearrangement links TRBV19 to TRBJ1-5; no clear D. With 3 bases removed from V and 3 bases from J, the gap between germline ends came to 15 bases. This CDR3 has 16 residues. Germline V gives CDR1 LNHDA, CDR2 SQIVND (reference sequence). The CDR3 DNA reads as TGTGCCAGTAGTATCCTTTTTCCCGAAAACAATCAGCCCCAGCATTTT. This translates into CASSILFPENNQPQHF.

The chain couples TRBV20-1 to TRBJ2-1; no firm D call. Germline CDR1 DFQATT, CDR2 SNEGSKA (reference sequence). V lost 3 bases and J 7 bases, leaving 10 bases between the germline ends. There are 12 residues in the CDR3. The CDR3 bases are TGCAGTGCTAGTTGGGGTACAAATGAGCAGTTCTTC. It specifies CSASWGTNEQFF.

This clonotype has a handful of counts. This rearrangement joins TRBV6-4 to TRBJ2-1; the match to TRBD1 covers 7 bases. The germline V gene encodes CDR1 MRHNA and CDR2 SNTAGT. The CDR3 sequence is 15 residues long. After removal of 2 bases from V and 4 bases from J, the junction contained 5 bases not matched to a gene. The CDR3 region has the DNA TGTGCCAGCAGTGACGACAGGGCTGGATACAATGAGCAGTTCTTC. Residues: CASSDDRAGYNEQFF.

The CDR3 protein is CATSDPQGDTQYF. CDR3 nucleotide sequence: TGTGCCACCAGTGACCCACAGGGCGATACGCAGTATTTT. This rearrangement joins TRBV24-1 to TRBJ2-3, with a weak D call TRBD1 (6 bases). V shed 4 bases and J shed 6 bases, with 10 bases lying between them. Germline V lookup: CDR1 KGHDR, CDR2 SFDVKD. CDR3 length equals 13 residues.

The V call is TRBV27, the J call TRBJ2-7; no firm D call. V lost 1 base, J lost 1 base, and 5 bases lay in between. There are 13 residues in the CDR3. Per germline, CDR1 MNHEY and CDR2 SMNVEV (reference sequence). The CDR3: CASSLFPSYEQYF. CDR3 nucleotide sequence: TGTGCCAGCAGTTTATTCCCATCCTACGAGCAGTACTTC.

The CDR3 is CASSPQPRYPADTQYF. The CDR3 region has the DNA TGTGCCAGCAGCCCACAGCCCCGATACCCTGCAGATACGCAGTATTTT. The chain recombines TRBV7-2 with TRBJ2-3, with D unclear. Germline V lookup: CDR1 SGHTA, CDR2 FQGNSA. Trimming took 5 bases from V and 4 from J, leaving 19 bases between them. The CDR3 sequence is 16 residues long.

The chain uses TRBV28 and TRBJ2-3; 8 bases agree with TRBD2. V dropped 6 bases and J dropped 0; count of bases not matched to a gene: 8. Germline V gene data show CDR1 as MDHEN and CDR2 as SYDVKM. CDR3 length: 16 residues. CDR3 sequence (DNA): TGTGCCAGCAGCGGGGGGGGGGATCCGAGCACAGATACGCAGTATTTT. This translates into CASSGGGDPSTDTQYF.

A few counts support this clonotype. The V call is TRBV6-2 or TRBV6-3, the J call TRBJ2-4; 12 nucleotides align to TRBD2. The tail of the sequence fits TRBJ2-7 better, so the J call may be wrong. Germline V CDR1 and CDR2: MNHEY, SVGEGT. CDR3 size: 15 residues. CDR3 region: CASSYSGLAGHEQYF. CDR3 nucleotides: TGTGCCAGCAGTTACTCGGGACTAGCGGGCCACGAGCAGTACTTC.

V usage is TRBV3-1 and J usage is TRBJ2-3; 11 nucleotides match TRBD2. From germline, CDR1 is LGHDT and CDR2 YNNKEL (reference sequence). After removal of 4 bases from V and 2 bases from J, the junction contained 5 bases not matched to a gene. There are 16 residues in the CDR3. CDR3 amino acids: CASSRALAGVTDTQYF. The CDR3 DNA reads as TGTGCCAGCAGCCGCGCACTAGCGGGAGTCACAGATACGCAGTATTTT.

Of note for this clonotype: The junction does not match germline at one end; this may be a read error. The J gene is TRBJ2-4, the V gene TRBV7-2, with TRBD2 as a possible D gene (5 bases). The J call is doubtful: the DNA matches TRBJ2-7 better. Germline loops: CDR1 SGHTA, CDR2 FQGNSA. CDR3 size: 14 residues. As DNA, the CDR3 is TGTGCCAGCAGCGTAGCGTTCGAGGTGGGCGAGCAGTACTTC. Translation gives CASSVAFEVGEQYF.

CDR3 region: CASSQDPPGFGYEQFF. CDR3 bases: TGCGCCAGCAGCCAAGATCCCCCGGGTTTCGGTTATGAGCAGTTCTTC. V is TRBV4-1 and J is TRBJ2-1; unclear D gene. This CDR3 has 16 residues. Between the trimmed V and J ends, which lost 0 bases and 8 bases, there was a span of 17 bases. Germline V CDR1 and CDR2: MGHRA, YSYEKL.

To note about this clonotype: One end of the junction is discordant with germline, which a read error may explain. The chain carries TRBV2 and TRBJ2-2, with TRBD2 matching over 11 bases. This CDR3 is 16 amino acids long. Germline CDR1 reads SNHLY; CDR2 reads FYNNEI. CDR3 amino acids: CASSDTSGRGDEEQFF. DNA of the CDR3: TGTGCCAGCAGTGACACTAGCGGGAGAGGAGACGAGGAGCAGTTTTTT. Complete variable domain (other parts from reference TRBV2 and TRBJ2-2): EPEVTQTPSHQVTQMGQEVILRCVPISNHLYFYWYRQILGQKVEFLVSFYNNEISEKSEIFDDQFSVERPDGSNFTLKIRSTKLEDSAMYFCASSDTSGRGDEEQFFGEGSRLTVL.

This clonotype turned up a few times. The genes are TRBV29-1 and TRBJ2-3; weak D call: TRBD2 (5 bases). This CDR3 spans 16 amino acids. V lost 1 base, J lost 1 base, and 15 bases lay in between. Germline V lookup: CDR1 SQVTM, CDR2 ANQGSEA. Here the CDR3 DNA reads TGCAGCGTTGAAGGAGGGAGAGGTGACGGCACAGATACGCAGTATTTT. This sequence encodes CSVEGGRGDGTDTQYF.